These 15 T cell receptor beta chains originate from one sample sequenced in a study of blood T cells in healthy people across ages. Alongside a J-beta primer mix, a sample-barcoded 5' primer served in a second PCR lasting 7 to 11 cycles. Each CDR3 protein gets one entry after TCRdb re-called the 5' RACE reads with MiXCR. Of about 510,000 distinct CDR3 sequences listed, around 27% are singletons. These sequences were also reported in another study, on T cells of mothers and their children.

Input material: blood. These receptors were obtained from a boy aged 2 to 10 in good health.

This chain joins TRBV27 and TRBJ2-5; 8 nucleotides agree with TRBD1. J gave up 2 bases and V 6 bases, and 8 bases lay outside the gene matches. The CDR3 consists of 15 residues. Germline assignment: CDR1 MNHEY and CDR2 SMNVEV (reference sequence). In nucleotides, the CDR3 is TGTGCCAGCAGCGTGACAGGGGACTTACAAGAGACCCAGTACTTC. This codes for CASSVTGDLQETQYF.

There are many counts of this clonotype. This chain uses TRBV10-3 with TRBJ2-5, with D possibly being TRBD1 (6 bases). Germline CDR1 is ENHRY and CDR2 is SYGVKD. V shed 4 bases and J shed 3 bases, with 6 bases lying between them. This CDR3 is 12 amino acids long. The chain's CDR3 is CAISGTEETQYF. Written as DNA, the CDR3 is TGTGCCATCAGTGGGACAGAAGAGACCCAGTACTTC.

The V gene is TRBV10-3, the J gene TRBJ2-3; 7 nucleotides agree with TRBD1. The germline V gene encodes CDR1 ENHRY and CDR2 SYGVKD. The CDR3 contains 14 residues. Trimming cost V 11 bases and J 4 bases; bases outside gene matches: 12. The CDR3 is CASIADRLADTQYF. CDR3 nucleotide sequence: TGTGCCTCAATTGCGGACAGGCTGGCAGATACGCAGTATTTT.

The V and J genes are TRBV24-1 and TRBJ1-2; a possible D gene is TRBD1 (5 bases). The germline gives CDR1 KGHDR, CDR2 SFDVKD. V lost 5 bases and J lost 5, with 8 bases in between. The CDR3 spans 12 residues. Written as DNA, the CDR3 is TGTGCCACCAGTGCGGCAGGGTATGGCTACACCTTC. Protein sequence: CATSAAGYGYTF.

This clonotype has a handful of counts. The V call is TRBV9, the J call TRBJ2-6; tentative D call: TRBD1 (6 bases). V lost 3 bases and J lost 1, with 14 bases in between. CDR3 length equals 17 residues. Germline CDR1 reads SGDLS; CDR2 reads YYNGEE. This CDR3 is CASSEQGTASGANVLTF. The CDR3 DNA sequence: TGTGCCAGCAGCGAACAGGGAACGGCTTCTGGGGCCAACGTCCTGACTTTC.

This clonotype was observed a handful of times. This chain uses TRBV6-6 with TRBJ2-5, with D possibly matching TRBD1 (5 bases). The CDR3 loop spans 13 amino acids. The germline gives CDR1 MNHNY, CDR2 SVGAGI (reference sequence). V lost 2 bases and J lost 5, with 9 bases in between. CDR3 sequence reads: CASSYRSGETQYF. The DNA for the CDR3 is TGTGCCAGCAGTTACAGATCAGGGGAGACCCAGTACTTC.

Concerning this clonotype itself: The germline gene is not matched at one end of the junction; a read error may be the cause. This sequence joins TRBV7-2 and TRBJ1-2; a possible D gene is TRBD1 (5 bases). This CDR3 has 14 amino acids. CDR1 and CDR2 from the germline V gene are SGHTA and FQGNSA. The CDR3 reads CASSLARGGTGHTF. DNA for the CDR3: TGTGCCAGCAGCTTAGCGCGCGGGGGGACTGGCCACACCTTC.

The sample holds a few counts of this clonotype. This sequence joins TRBV6-5 and TRBJ2-5; no clear D gene. CDR1 is MNHEY and CDR2 is SVGAGI in the germline V gene. The V and J ends lost 5 bases and 7 bases respectively, with 14 bases between them. The CDR3 has 13 residues. DNA of the CDR3: TGTGCCAGCAGTAGGGTCCCCGAAGGGACCCAGTACTTC. This encodes CASSRVPEGTQYF.

The chain combines TRBV29-1 with TRBJ2-5, with 8 positions matching TRBD1. This CDR3 is built from 16 residues. Germline V gives CDR1 SQVTM, CDR2 ANQGSEA. After removal of 6 bases from V and 5 bases from J, the junction contained 17 bases not matched to a gene. In DNA form, the CDR3 reads TGCAGCGTCTATCCTGGACAGGGAGAAGGATTGGAGACCCAGTACTTC. This codes for CSVYPGQGEGLETQYF.

The J gene is TRBJ2-7, the V gene TRBV6-6, with D maybe TRBD2 (6 bases). This CDR3 spans 15 amino acids. Trimming took off 7 bases at V and 4 bases at J, with 20 bases between the two ends. Looked up from germline, CDR1 is MNHNY and CDR2 is SVGAGI (reference sequence). CDR3 protein: CASTGASRGGYEQYF. In DNA form, the CDR3 reads TGTGCCAGCACGGGAGCATCTCGGGGTGGTTACGAGCAGTACTTC.

The chain joins TRBV20-1 to TRBJ2-3; D is undetermined. Trimming took off 3 bases at V and 3 bases at J, with 7 bases between the two ends. Germline loops: CDR1 DFQATT, CDR2 SNEGSKA (reference sequence). This CDR3 comprises 12 residues. CDR3 in amino acids: CSASPVTDTQYF. As DNA, the CDR3 is TGCAGTGCTAGTCCGGTAACAGATACGCAGTATTTT.

The chain uses TRBV5-6 and TRBJ1-4, with TRBD1 matching 11 bases. CDR1 is SGHDT and CDR2 is YYEEEE in the germline V gene. V trimming: 4 bases; J trimming: 3 bases; junction bases outside the gene matches: 8. The CDR3 is 17 amino acids. The CDR3 coding sequence is TGTGCCAGCAGCCCTCTCCCGGGACAGGGGGCTAATGAAAAACTGTTTTTT. This sequence encodes CASSPLPGQGANEKLFF.

The rearrangement joins TRBV20-1 to TRBJ2-5; 10 bases are shared with TRBD2. The closer fit of TRBJ2-1 to the DNA end suggests the J call may be wrong. The CDR3 spans 15 residues. Looked up from germline, CDR1 is DFQATT and CDR2 is SNEGSKA (reference sequence). The CDR3 loop reads CSAAPASGGYNEQFF. The CDR3 DNA sequence: TGCAGTGCAGCTCCGGCTAGCGGGGGATACAATGAGCAGTTCTTC.

This clonotype was detected a few times. The chain joins TRBV5-5 to TRBJ2-5; D unclear. The V gene lost 2 bases and the J gene lost 5 bases, with 10 bases spanning the gap. The germline V gene has CDR1 SGHKS and CDR2 YYEKEE (reference sequence). The CDR3 runs to 13 residues. The DNA of the CDR3 is TGTGCCAGCAGCTTTCGAACTGGGGAGACCCAGTACTTC. This gives the protein CASSFRTGETQYF.

The rearrangement uses TRBV14 and TRBJ2-4; TRBD1 or TRBD2 may be the D gene (5 bases each). This CDR3 is built from 18 residues. V lost 4 bases and J lost 3, with 22 bases in between. CDR1 and CDR2 from the germline V gene are SGHDN and FVKESK. The CDR3 nucleotides are TGTGCCAGCAGCCCAGGCTTTCAGGGAGCCTTAAGCAAAAACATTCAGTACTTC. Its translation: CASSPGFQGALSKNIQYF.